Listed below are T cell receptor beta chains from one sample, sequenced in a study of T cell changes during pregnancy in multiple sclerosis. TCRdb's copy holds only in-frame clones and misses some; the assay was immunoSEQ multiplex PCR. The repertoire consists of about 60,000 clones, with around 93% occurring once and the leading ten covering about 2.5%. The sample was peripheral blood, taken in the first trimester of pregnancy. The receptor set was obtained from a female donor with multiple sclerosis, enrolled in a pregnancy study. Both conserved end residues are part of each CDR3. D genes are given only for firm matches. Size tells how often a clone was seen (once, few, many) or the class of an expanded clone, and some rows leave it out.

d_call	v_call	clone_size	j_call	cdr3_aa	cdr3_nt
TRBD2	TRBV5-1	.	TRBJ2-1	CASSSGLAGEEQFF	TGCGCCAGCAGTTCGGGTCTAGCGGGAGAAGAGCAGTTCTTC
.	TRBV6-5	.	TRBJ2-2	CASSYSRRVDTGELFF	TGTGCCAGCAGTTACAGTCGGAGAGTTGACACCGGGGAGCTGTTTTTT
.	TRBV7-9	.	TRBJ1-4	CASSLAPGIDEKLFF	TGTGCCAGCAGCTTAGCGCCAGGGATAGACGAAAAACTGTTTTTT
TRBD1	TRBV6-1	few	TRBJ1-2	CASSEVGGQGTYGYTF	TGTGCCAGCAGTGAAGTGGGGGGACAGGGGACCTATGGCTACACCTTC
.	TRBV19	.	TRBJ1-4	CASRDSSNEKLFF	TGTGCCAGTAGGGACAGCTCCAATGAAAAACTGTTTTTT
.	TRBV4-3	few	TRBJ2-1	CASRPRTEYNEQFF	TGCGCCAGCAGGCCGAGGACAGAATACAATGAGCAGTTCTTC
TRBD2	TRBV5-1	.	TRBJ2-1	CASSQAGAPYNEQFF	TGCGCCAGCAGTCAAGCGGGAGCTCCTTACAATGAGCAGTTCTTC
TRBD1	TRBV19	.	TRBJ2-7	CASSRGQKQYF	TGTGCCAGTAGTAGGGGACAGAAGCAGTACTTC
.	TRBV19	.	TRBJ1-5	CASSITPTAYNQPQHF	TGTGCCAGTAGTATCACCCCAACAGCATACAATCAGCCCCAGCATTTT
.	TRBV9	.	TRBJ2-7	CASSVVVGCRQRQKYEQYF	TGTGCCAGCAGCGTAGTTGTGGGTTGTAGGCAAAGACAAAAATACGAGCAGTACTTC
.	TRBV19	.	TRBJ2-3	CASSTITDTQYF	TGTGCCAGTAGTACCATCACAGATACGCAGTATTTT
.	TRBV18	.	TRBJ2-1	CASSPTLQGSYNEQFF	TGTGCCAGCTCACCGACTCTCCAGGGCTCCTACAATGAGCAGTTCTTC
TRBD2	TRBV28	.	TRBJ2-7	CASSLSGRTYTLEQYF	TGTGCCAGCAGTTTATCCGGGAGGACCTATACGTTGGAGCAGTACTTC
TRBD2	TRBV7-8	.	TRBJ2-1	CASSFEGLVYNEQFF	TGTGCCAGCAGCTTTGAGGGACTAGTTTACAATGAGCAGTTCTTC
.	TRBV11-2	.	TRBJ2-5	CASSSGQSGPETQYF	TGTGCCAGCAGCTCGGGACAATCGGGGCCAGAGACCCAGTACTTC
.	TRBV27	once	TRBJ1-1	CASSFLRGKNTEAFF	TGTGCCAGCAGTTTTTTGCGGGGGAAGAACACTGAAGCTTTCTTT
.	TRBV11-3	.	TRBJ1-2	CASSATENYGYTF	TGTGCCAGCAGCGCGACAGAGAACTATGGCTACACCTTC
.	TRBV15	once	TRBJ2-2	CATGSGEPRGELFF	TGTGCCACAGGCTCCGGGGAGCCCCGGGGGGAGCTGTTTTTT
.	TRBV29-1	.	TRBJ1-1	CSVEFGNTEAFF	TGCAGCGTTGAATTCGGGAACACTGAAGCTTTCTTT
TRBD2	TRBV2	.	TRBJ2-3	CASRDFSGGLYTQYF	TGTGCCAGCAGAGATTTTAGCGGGGGCCTTTATACGCAGTATTTT
.	TRBV28	.	TRBJ2-7	CASTGGRSYEQYF	TGTGCCAGCACGGGGGGCAGGTCCTACGAGCAGTACTTC
TRBD1	TRBV7-9	.	TRBJ1-4	CASSRGTGEKLFF	TGTGCCAGCAGCCGGGGGACAGGGGAAAAACTGTTTTTT
TRBD2	TRBV9	.	TRBJ2-1	CASSTKWTSGRSEQFF	TGTGCCAGCAGCACCAAATGGACTAGCGGGAGGTCTGAGCAGTTCTTC
TRBD2	TRBV28	.	TRBJ2-3	CASISGGSKYTQYF	TGTGCCAGCATTTCAGGCGGGAGTAAGTACACGCAGTATTTT
.	TRBV29-1	.	TRBJ1-1	CSAVPHGNTEAFF	TGCAGCGCTGTCCCCCACGGGAACACTGAAGCTTTCTTT
TRBD2	TRBV5-6	.	TRBJ2-7	CASSLLSSGNYEQYF	TGTGCCAGCAGCTTGTTGTCTAGCGGGAACTACGAGCAGTACTTC
TRBD2	TRBV11-3	.	TRBJ2-1	CASSPYSGRAENEQFF	TGTGCCAGCAGCCCTTATAGCGGGAGGGCCGAAAATGAGCAGTTCTTC
TRBD2	TRBV28	.	TRBJ2-1	CASSPPYFRLAGGRDEQFF	TGTGCCAGCAGTCCTCCATATTTCCGACTAGCGGGAGGGAGGGATGAGCAGTTCTTC
.	TRBV27	.	TRBJ1-2	CASKKAGNYGYTF	TGTGCCAGCAAAAAAGCGGGGAACTATGGCTACACCTTC
.	TRBV5-8	.	TRBJ1-1	CASSGGVITEAFF	TGTGCCAGCAGCGGAGGGGTTATCACTGAAGCTTTCTTT
.	TRBV4-3	.	TRBJ2-7	CASSQGNSPSDEQYF	TGCGCCAGCAGCCAAGGAAACAGTCCTTCCGACGAGCAGTACTTC
.	TRBV5-1	.	TRBJ1-1	CASSRLERGAGAFF	TGCGCCAGCAGCCGATTGGAGAGGGGCGCGGGGGCTTTCTTT
TRBD2	TRBV7-9	.	TRBJ2-1	CASSDLGLAGGNEQFF	TGTGCCAGCAGCGACCTCGGACTAGCGGGAGGGAATGAGCAGTTCTTC
TRBD1	TRBV7-9	.	TRBJ2-7	CASSQGQGINEQYF	TGTGCCAGCAGCCAGGGACAGGGGATCAACGAGCAGTACTTC
.	TRBV5-6	.	TRBJ2-1	CASRSGSNNNEQFF	TGTGCCAGCAGGTCCGGGTCTAATAACAATGAGCAGTTCTTC